This T cell receptor beta chain comes out of a study of shared clonotypes between healthy human individuals. The repertoire was sequenced with immunoSEQ multiplex PCR; TCRdb's copy has only in-frame clones and lacks some. The data show roughly 2,300,000 clones, 85% to 95% seen once. This CDR3 is 15 amino acids long. Germline V lookup: CDR1 SEHNR, CDR2 FQNEAQ (reference sequence). The trim removed 1 base at V and 6 bases at J, leaving 5 bases unmatched. This sequence originates from a man in his late teens or twenties in good health. Some clones in this sample may be carry-over from other donors' samples. Sequenced: naive CD4+ T cells from PBMCs. The sample's subset: CD45RA+ positively selected. The chain recombines TRBV7-9 with TRBJ2-2, with TRBD2 identical over 7 bases. This CDR3 reads CASSLETSVAGELFF. The CDR3 DNA follows: TGTGCCAGCAGCTTAGAAACTAGCGTGGCCGGGGAGCTGTTTTTT.